The 12 T cell receptor beta chains presented below share a single source sample, sequenced in a study of regulatory T cells in long-lasting Graves disease. Time point defined: newly diagnosed GD, antithyroid drugs for less than 3 months. Isolated PBMC RNA provided the starting material for the TCR library. Sequencing libraries for TCR beta were prepared with iRepertoire HTBI primers and Arm-PCR of CDR3 regions. From the multiplex PCR reads, TCRdb called clonotypes with MiXCR, one entry per CDR3 protein. The sample records more than 300,000 distinct CDR3 sequences, under 20% being singletons. These sequences were also reported in another study, on T cells in Graves' hyperthyroidism and ophthalmopathy.

Sequenced here: peripheral blood mononuclear cells (PBMCs), sampled at new diagnosis, from a patient treated with antithyroid drugs. The receptors shown here come from a woman between 18 and 29 years old with Graves disease.

This clonotype came up a few times. The chain combines TRBV27 with TRBJ1-5; 9 bases line up with TRBD1. The junction had 13 bases not matched to a gene; V was cut back by 5 bases and J by 5 bases. Germline assignment: CDR1 MNHEY and CDR2 SMNVEV (reference sequence). The CDR3 has 17 residues. As DNA, the CDR3 is TGTGCCAGCAGTCCGTACCCAGACAGGGGGAGGCATCAGCCCCAGCATTTT. Protein: CASSPYPDRGRHQPQHF.

This clonotype was counted many times. The chain combines TRBV18 with TRBJ2-7; 7 nucleotides match TRBD2. This CDR3 has 16 amino acids. Trimming removed 0 bases from V and 6 bases from J; junction bases left unmatched: 11. Per the germline V gene, CDR1 is KGHSH and CDR2 is LQKENI. The CDR3 DNA sequence: TGTGCCAGCTCACCACCCAGTGGTAGCGGGCCTTCCGAGCAGTACTTC. This translates into CASSPPSGSGPSEQYF.

This clonotype was picked up many times. The chain joins TRBV20-1 to TRBJ2-1; D ambiguous. CDR1 and CDR2 (germline): DFQATT, SNEGSKA (reference sequence). The CDR3 length is 15 residues. V was pared by 0 bases and J by 0 bases, with 9 bases between. Written as DNA, the CDR3 is TGCAGTGCTAGAGAGGGCGGCCGCTCCTACAATGAGCAGTTCTTC. It is translated as CSAREGGRSYNEQFF.

Only a few counts were recorded for this clonotype. This sequence joins TRBV10-3 and TRBJ2-5, with 8 bases identical to TRBD2. Germline-derived CDR1 and CDR2 are ENHRY and SYGVKD. The V gene end was trimmed by 6 bases and the J gene end by 2 bases; junction bases not matched to a gene: 5. The CDR3 length is 14 residues. Here the CDR3 reads CAIRGTRNQETQYF. In DNA, the CDR3 is TGTGCCATCAGGGGGACTAGGAATCAAGAGACCCAGTACTTC.

This clonotype was recorded at least ten times. The chain carries TRBV29-1 and TRBJ1-4, with D possibly being TRBD1 (5 bases). CDR1 is SQVTM, CDR2 ANQGSEA, per germline. The CDR3 consists of 16 residues. Trimming pared 4 bases from V and 7 bases from J, leaving 22 bases between. The CDR3 spells CSVAGINGGIGEKLFF. The CDR3, as DNA: TGCAGCGTTGCAGGCATTAATGGGGGAATAGGTGAAAAACTGTTTTTT.

This clonotype was counted between two and nine times. The chain couples TRBV27 to TRBJ2-3; tentatively, D is TRBD2 (5 bases). Looked up from germline, CDR1 is MNHEY and CDR2 is SMNVEV (reference sequence). The CDR3 length is 12 residues. V gave up 4 bases and J gave up 5 bases, with 7 bases separating them. The CDR3 loop is CASSSREDTQYF. For the CDR3, the DNA is TGTGCCAGCAGTTCTCGGGAAGATACGCAGTATTTT.

This clonotype was observed a few times. This sequence joins TRBV30 and TRBJ2-3; D uncertain. Germline assignment: CDR1 GTSNPN and CDR2 SVGIG (reference sequence). The CDR3 is made up of 14 amino acids. V was clipped by 1 base and J by 0 bases, with 8 bases between them. CDR3 protein: CAWSGGYSTDTQYF. For the CDR3, the DNA is TGTGCCTGGAGTGGTGGCTACAGCACAGATACGCAGTATTTT.

This clonotype was seen once. The rearrangement links TRBV9 to TRBJ1-4; D is perhaps TRBD1 (5 bases). V was cut by 3 bases and J by 7 bases, with 13 bases left in between. The CDR3 has 14 residues. Germline V CDR1 and CDR2: SGDLS, YYNGEE. The CDR3 spells CASSGGGFGEKLFF. CDR3 DNA sequence: TGTGCCAGCAGCGGTGGGGGTTTCGGTGAAAAACTGTTTTTT.

This clonotype occurred many times. The chain uses TRBV20-1 and TRBJ2-7; D is perhaps TRBD2 (6 bases). This CDR3 has 14 residues. The V and J ends lost 6 bases and 4 bases respectively, with 19 bases between them. CDR1 DFQATT and CDR2 SNEGSKA come from the germline V gene (reference sequence). CDR3 residues: CSAQAPGTLYEQYF. The CDR3 DNA follows: TGCAGTGCCCAGGCTCCCGGGACTTTATACGAGCAGTACTTC.

This clonotype has at least ten counts. One end of the junction varies from germline; a read error may be responsible. The chain uses TRBV5-1 and TRBJ2-3; D may be TRBD2 (5 bases). Germline CDR1 and CDR2: SGHRS and YFSETQ. CDR3 size: 13 residues. CDR3 DNA sequence: TGTGCCAGCAGGTGGACTAGCACAGATACGCAGTATTTT. The encoded protein is CASRWTSTDTQYF.

This clonotype was seen repeatedly, ten times or more. V is TRBV5-6 and J is TRBJ2-2, with D possibly being TRBD2 (6 bases). V lost 7 bases, J lost 0 bases, and 10 bases lay in between. Germline V lookup: CDR1 SGHDT, CDR2 YYEEEE. The CDR3 extends over 14 amino acids. The CDR3 loop is CASRAGTNTGELFF. Here the CDR3 DNA reads TGTGCCAGCCGAGCGGGTACGAACACCGGGGAGCTGTTTTTT.

The V and J genes are TRBV30 and TRBJ1-6, with unresolved D. The V end was cut by 4 bases, the J end by 4 bases, with 11 bases between. Germline CDR1 and CDR2: GTSNPN and SVGIG (reference sequence). This CDR3 is 14 amino acids long. The CDR3 protein is CAWISGSYNSPLHF. CDR3 in DNA: TGTGCCTGGATCTCGGGCAGTTATAATTCACCCCTCCACTTT.